This T cell receptor beta chain was sequenced during a study of cytomegalovirus exposure and HLA in healthy donors. With respect to this clone: The antigen remains undetermined.

PCR used 60 Vbeta primers and 13 Jbeta primers. The data were produced by immunoSEQ multiplex PCR, yet TCRdb's version contains in-frame clones alone and is incomplete. Among over 50,000 clones, 55% to 75% were seen once, and the ten largest hold 15% to 20%. Germline CDR1 reads SGHDT; CDR2 reads YYEEEE. This CDR3 has 12 residues. Trimming took off 4 bases at V and 10 bases at J, with 12 bases between the two ends. Overall study findings and caveats: A missense variant in DCLRE1C was later tied to TCR beta V- and J-gene trimming. Common viral pathogens seemed, in a later analysis, to connect with several of the most significant clusters.

The receptor was derived from a middle-aged man in good health and CMV-seropositive. The rearrangement joins TRBV5-6 to TRBJ2-1; perhaps TRBD1 as D (5 bases). The specimen was PBMCs. CDR3 DNA: TGTGCCAGCAGCAAGGACACTACGGAGCAGTTCTTC. Its translation: CASSKDTTEQFF.